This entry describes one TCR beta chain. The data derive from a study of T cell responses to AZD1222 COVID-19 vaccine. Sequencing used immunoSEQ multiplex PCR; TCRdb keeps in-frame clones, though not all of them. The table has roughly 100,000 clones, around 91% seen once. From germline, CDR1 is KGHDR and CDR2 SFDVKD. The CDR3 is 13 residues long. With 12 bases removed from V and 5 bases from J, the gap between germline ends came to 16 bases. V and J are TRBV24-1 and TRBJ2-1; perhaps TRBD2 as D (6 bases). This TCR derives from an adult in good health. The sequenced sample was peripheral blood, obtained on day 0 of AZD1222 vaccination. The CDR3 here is CAHRRRLDNEQFF. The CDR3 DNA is TGTGCCCACCGAAGGAGACTAGACAATGAGCAGTTCTTC.